These 12 T cell receptor beta chains originate from one sample sequenced in a study of blood T cell repertoires in COVID-19 (dated by TCRdb to the early 2020s). Libraries came from the immunoSEQ multiplex PCR assay. The source is immuneACCESS, and TCRdb retained only in-frame sequences with V and J called. Part of the clones is not carried over; for the studies checked, unresolved V genes explain less than half of this, and the remainder is unexplained. Recorded for this sample are around 50,000 clones; about 90% of them occurred a single time. The ten largest make up less than 8% of the sample. The sequencing input was peripheral blood. These receptors came from a man in his sixties or seventies with active COVID-19.

This chain joins TRBV30 and TRBJ2-1; TRBD2 matches 11 bases. The CDR3 has 13 amino acids. The germline V gene has CDR1 GTSNPN and CDR2 SVGIG (reference sequence). The CDR3 nucleotides are TGTGCACGTAGCGGGGGGGTCTACAATGAGCAGTTCTTC. The encoded protein is CARSGGVYNEQFF.

The V call is TRBV2, the J call TRBJ1-4, with D unresolved. Germline loops: CDR1 SNHLY, CDR2 FYNNEI. V lost 8 bases, J lost 3 bases, and 16 bases lay in between. The CDR3 spans 15 residues. The CDR3 region is CASRRSEVSNEKLFF. As DNA, the CDR3 is TGTGCCAGCCGGAGGAGTGAGGTTTCTAATGAAAAACTGTTTTTT.

The rearrangement uses TRBV19 and TRBJ2-5; tentatively, D is TRBD1 (6 bases). From germline, CDR1 is LNHDA and CDR2 SQIVND (reference sequence). The CDR3 is 13 amino acids. The germline V and J ends were trimmed by 6 bases and 5 bases, with 13 bases remaining between them. This CDR3 is CASRKDSSETQYF. The CDR3 DNA reads as TGTGCCAGTAGGAAGGACAGTAGCGAGACCCAGTACTTC.

The chain uses TRBV5-5 and TRBJ2-3; 8 nucleotides match TRBD2. The CDR3 extends over 17 amino acids. Germline V lookup: CDR1 SGHKS, CDR2 YYEKEE (reference sequence). The V and J ends lost 5 bases and 2 bases, in that order; junction bases with no gene match: 13. CDR3 loop: CASSLPGLAGYTDTQYF. DNA of the CDR3: TGTGCCAGCAGTTTGCCTGGCCTAGCGGGCTACACAGATACGCAGTATTTT.

This chain joins TRBV9 and TRBJ2-3, with 7 bases aligning to TRBD2. The germline V gene has CDR1 SGDLS and CDR2 YYNGEE. The length of the CDR3 is 13 residues. V was clipped by 4 bases and J by 5 bases; unmatched bases: 4. For the CDR3, the DNA is TGTGCCAGCAGCATCGGGGGGAGAGATACGCAGTATTTT. Translating gives CASSIGGRDTQYF.

This clone was detected once. This sequence joins TRBV3-1 (or the pseudogene TRBV3-2) and TRBJ2-5; the D gene is possibly TRBD2 (5 bases). This CDR3 comprises 14 residues. Trimming removed 0 bases at V and 2 bases at J, with 7 bases between. Germline V CDR1 and CDR2: LGHDT, YNNKEL (reference sequence). The CDR3 DNA reads TGTGCCAGCAGCCAAGATCTAGCACAAGAGACCCAGTACTTC. It translates to CASSQDLAQETQYF.

V gene TRBV19 combines with J gene TRBJ1-1; 7 bases match TRBD1. The V gene end was trimmed by 6 bases and the J gene end by 2 bases; junction bases not matched to a gene: 15. From germline, CDR1 is LNHDA and CDR2 SQIVND (reference sequence). The CDR3 has 17 residues. The CDR3 nucleotides are TGTGCCAGTAGCCTGAAGAGGGACAGTTTAAGTAACACTGAAGCTTTCTTT. Amino acid sequence: CASSLKRDSLSNTEAFF. The full variable domain, rest sourced from reference TRBV19 and TRBJ1-1, is DGGITQSPKYLFRKEGQNVTLSCEQNLNHDAMYWYRQDPGQGLRLIYYSQIVNDFQKGDIAEGYSVSREKKESFPLTVTSAQKNPTAFYLCASSLKRDSLSNTEAFFGQGTRLTVV.

The CDR3 here is CSGAGGPYYNEQFF. CDR3 DNA: TGCAGCGGAGCGGGGGGGCCCTATTACAATGAGCAGTTCTTC. The genes are TRBV29-1 and TRBJ2-1; 10 bases agree with TRBD2. Germline V gene sequence: CDR1 SQVTM, CDR2 ANQGSEA. J gave up 4 bases and V 7 bases, and 7 bases lay outside the gene matches. The CDR3 extends over 14 amino acids.

J is TRBJ1-1 and V is TRBV7-9; possibly TRBD1 for D (5 bases). Trimming left V 2 bases short and J 12 bases short, with 19 bases between. The CDR3 is made up of 14 amino acids. Germline assignment: CDR1 SEHNR and CDR2 FQNEAQ (reference sequence). The CDR3 DNA reads as TGTGCCAGCAGCTTAAGGAGCCAGGGTCTCGCCCCTTTCTTT. This codes for CASSLRSQGLAPFF.

V and J are TRBV5-4 and TRBJ1-4, with a weak D call TRBD1 (6 bases). CDR1 and CDR2 from the germline V gene are SGHNT and YYREEE (reference sequence). V lost 4 bases and J 7 bases, leaving 17 bases between the germline ends. The CDR3 is 15 amino acids. In nucleotides, the CDR3 is TGTGCCAGCAGCGCCGGACAGCTGAGTGGTGAAAAACTGTTTTTT. It specifies CASSAGQLSGEKLFF.

The rearrangement uses TRBV2 and TRBJ2-3; 7 positions agree with TRBD1. The CDR3 covers 14 residues. Germline lookup yields CDR1 SNHLY and CDR2 FYNNEI. J lost 3 bases, V lost 6 bases, and 6 bases had no gene match. The CDR3 DNA reads TGTGCCAGCAGGGGGACAGCAGGGACAGATACGCAGTATTTT. Its protein is CASRGTAGTDTQYF.

V and J are TRBV30 and TRBJ2-1; the match to TRBD1 covers 7 bases. Trimming removed 4 bases from V and 7 bases from J; junction bases left unmatched: 7. The germline gives CDR1 GTSNPN, CDR2 SVGIG (reference sequence). The CDR3 has 13 residues. The CDR3 here is CAWKGRGYNEQFF. CDR3 sequence (DNA): TGTGCCTGGAAGGGCAGGGGGTATAATGAGCAGTTCTTC. The full variable domain, in which reference TRBV30 and TRBJ2-1 provide the parts outside the CDR3, is SQTIHQWPATLVQPVGSPLSLECTVEGTSNPNLYWYRQAAGRGLQLLFYSVGIGQISSEVPQNLSASRPQDRQFILSSKKLLLSDSGFYLCAWKGRGYNEQFFGPGTRLTVL.